What follows describes a single TCR beta chain. CDR1 and CDR2 from the germline V gene are LNHDA and SQIVND (reference sequence). The length of the CDR3 is 16 residues. V dropped 4 bases and J dropped 0 bases, with 16 bases sitting between them. Assay: immunoSEQ multiplex PCR; the TCRdb copy retains only in-frame clones and omits some. Of fewer than 250,000 clones in the sample, roughly 90% were seen once. Cohort placement rested on clinical history that participants reported themselves. This specimen belongs to a study of blood T cell repertoires in COVID-19. This sequence was found in a man aged 25-45 years who had been exposed to COVID-19. This sequence joins TRBV19 and TRBJ2-7; no clear D. The sequenced material came from PBMCs or T cells enriched from blood (not recorded which). CDR3 in amino acids: CASSRDPSRSSYEQYF. DNA of the CDR3: TGTGCCAGTAGTAGAGACCCAAGCCGCTCCTCCTACGAGCAGTACTTC.